A selection of T cell receptor beta chains follows, all from one sample in a study of CD8+CD57+ T cells in acquired aplastic anemia. TCRdb passed the reads through MiXCR, listing each CDR3 protein once. In the table there are 200,000 or so distinct CDR3 sequences, about 62% of which are singletons. The sample consisted of sorted CD4+, CD8+, or CD8+CD57+ T cells (not recorded which) from PBMCs. These receptors were taken from a human donor with aplastic anemia. Each CDR3 is given without its conserved first and last residue. Fields, in order: V gene, J gene, CDR3 protein.

TRBV7-6,TRBJ2-1,ASSAHYGDRPYNEQF
TRBV20-1,TRBJ2-2,SVRRLAGNTGELF
TRBV4-1,TRBJ2-7,ASSQGTSGAYEQY
TRBV6-5,TRBJ1-2,ASSYEGWGGYT
TRBV27,TRBJ2-1,ASSRGHEQF
TRBV7-2,TRBJ2-3,ASTERGTDTQY
TRBV2,TRBJ1-1,ASKPNTEAF
TRBV7-9,TRBJ2-1,ASSLRASSYNEQF
TRBV7-9,TRBJ1-2,ASRDRVFGYT
TRBV6-5,TRBJ2-5,ASSQGPGETQY
TRBV2,TRBJ2-7,ASKDSTYEQY
TRBV6-5,TRBJ1-1,ASWRTPNTEAF